This entry lists 22 T cell receptor beta chains sequenced from one sample in a study of blood T cell repertoires in COVID-19. Profiled with immunoSEQ multiplex PCR; TCRdb holds only in-frame clones, not every one. The table shows around 290,000 clones, with approximately 91% occurring only once. What was sequenced was PBMCs or T cells enriched from blood (not recorded which). These receptors were collected from a woman aged 25-40 years who had recovered from COVID-19.

The rearrangement joins TRBV5-1 to TRBJ1-2; 7 nucleotides line up with TRBD1. This CDR3 comprises 16 residues. Germline V gene lookup returns CDR1 SGHRS and CDR2 YFSETQ. Trimming cost V 0 bases and J 4 bases; bases outside gene matches: 9. This CDR3 reads CASSLGRDSLLYGYTF. The CDR3 nucleotides are TGCGCCAGCAGCTTGGGGAGGGACAGCCTCCTCTATGGCTACACCTTC. Filled out from reference TRBV5-1 and TRBJ1-2, the complete variable domain reads KAGVTQTPRYLIKTRGQQVTLSCSPISGHRSVSWYQQTPGQGLQFLFEYFSETQRNKGNFPGRFSGRQFSNSRSEMNVSTLELGDSALYLCASSLGRDSLLYGYTFGSGTRLTVV.

The V call is TRBV7-9, the J call TRBJ1-1; D gene ambiguous. Germline V lookup: CDR1 SEHNR, CDR2 FQNEAQ (reference sequence). The CDR3 is made up of 11 amino acids. V lost 1 base, J lost 11 bases, and 8 bases lay in between. CDR3 nucleotides: TGTGCCAGCAGCTTAGACGGGAGGGCTTTCTTT. Residues: CASSLDGRAFF.

This chain joins TRBV7-2 and TRBJ1-6, with D possibly TRBD1 on 5 matching bases. The CDR3 is made up of 14 amino acids. V lost 2 bases and J 8 bases, leaving 10 bases between the germline ends. Germline V CDR1 and CDR2: SGHTA, FQGNSA. CDR3 in amino acids: CASSLPRAHSPLHF. The DNA for the CDR3 is TGTGCCAGCAGCTTACCCAGGGCGCATTCACCCCTCCACTTT.

This chain connects TRBV20-1 to TRBJ2-2; maybe TRBD1 (6 bases). Germline values: CDR1 DFQATT, CDR2 SNEGSKA (reference sequence). The CDR3 is made up of 17 amino acids. V shed 3 bases and J shed 5 bases, with 22 bases lying between them. The CDR3 DNA is TGCAGTGCTAGTTTGGAGCGTGTGAATAGGGGGACCGGGGAGCTGTTTTTT. Its translation: CSASLERVNRGTGELFF.

The chain couples TRBV10-3 to TRBJ1-2; TRBD1 aligns across 12 bases. Per the germline V gene, CDR1 is ENHRY and CDR2 is SYGVKD. V shed 6 bases and J 2 bases; nucleotides not matched to a gene: 7. The CDR3 is 16 amino acids. CDR3 bases: TGTGCCATCAGGGGGACAGGGGGCATATGGAACTATGGCTACACCTTC. Translation gives CAIRGTGGIWNYGYTF.

This clone has a single count. The gene calls are TRBV12-5 and TRBJ2-7; 8 bases align to TRBD1. The trim removed 3 bases at V and 4 bases at J, leaving 2 bases unmatched. The CDR3 contains 13 residues. The V gene's germline CDR1 is LGHNT and CDR2 FRNRAP. CDR3 DNA: TGTGCTAGTGGTTTCAGGGGGCCATACGAGCAGTACTTC. It encodes CASGFRGPYEQYF. Full variable domain (missing parts from reference TRBV12-5 and TRBJ2-7): DARVTQTPRHKVTEMGQEVTMRCQPILGHNTVFWYRQTMMQGLELLAYFRNRAPLDDSGMPKDRFSAEMPDATLATLKIQPSEPRDSAVYFCASGFRGPYEQYFGPGTRLTVT.

This chain links TRBV27 with TRBJ1-2, with D possibly matching TRBD1 (6 bases). V was trimmed by 5 bases and J by 5 bases, leaving 15 bases between them. In germline, CDR1 is MNHEY, CDR2 SMNVEV (reference sequence). This CDR3 has 14 residues. The CDR3 here is CASSKQGLTYGYTF. The CDR3, as DNA: TGTGCCAGCAGTAAACAGGGTCTTACTTATGGCTACACCTTC.

V gene TRBV2 combines with J gene TRBJ2-1; 9 bases are a match to TRBD1. This CDR3 has 14 amino acids. The J segment lost 7 bases and the V segment lost 10 bases, leaving 11 bases of the junction unmatched. Germline assignment: CDR1 SNHLY and CDR2 FYNNEI. The CDR3 DNA reads TGTGCCACATTCCGGGACAGGGCTACGAATGAGCAGTTCTTC. The encoded protein is CATFRDRATNEQFF.

This clone was recorded once. V gene TRBV19 combines with J gene TRBJ1-6; perhaps TRBD1 as D (5 bases). V dropped 8 bases and J dropped 10 bases, with 15 bases sitting between them. Germline CDR1 is LNHDA and CDR2 is SQIVND (reference sequence). The CDR3 consists of 13 residues. The CDR3 sequence is CASALRGRSPLHF. CDR3 nucleotides: TGTGCCAGTGCTTTAAGGGGCAGGTCACCCCTCCACTTT.

This clone was recorded only once. The chain uses TRBV7-9 and TRBJ1-2; the D gene is possibly TRBD1 (6 bases). Germline V gives CDR1 SEHNR, CDR2 FQNEAQ (reference sequence). The V end lost 3 bases, the J end lost 6 bases, and 17 bases lay between the germline ends. The CDR3 has 15 amino acids. CDR3 in DNA: TGTGCCAGCAGCTTGTCGACCGAAGGGGGTAATGGCTACACCTTC. Encoded protein: CASSLSTEGGNGYTF.

The chain has TRBV11-2 and TRBJ2-7; D is perhaps TRBD2 (5 bases). Germline loops: CDR1 SGHAT, CDR2 FQNNGV. There are 13 residues in the CDR3. Trimming removed 0 bases at V and 9 bases at J, with 12 bases between. The CDR3 loop is CASSLDRAGAQYF. The CDR3 DNA reads as TGTGCCAGCAGCTTAGATCGTGCGGGTGCGCAGTACTTC.

The CDR3 region is CASSYTESTEAFF. The CDR3 DNA reads TGTGCCAGCAGCTACACAGAGAGCACTGAAGCTTTCTTT. The chain joins TRBV2 to TRBJ1-1; D is unclear. This CDR3 has 13 amino acids. Per germline, CDR1 SNHLY and CDR2 FYNNEI. V was clipped by 6 bases and J by 4 bases, with 12 bases between them.

This chain connects TRBV7-2 to TRBJ1-5; no reliable D call. The CDR3 has 16 residues. Germline V gene lookup returns CDR1 SGHTA and CDR2 FQGNSA. V was cut by 0 bases and J by 0 bases, with 9 bases left in between. DNA for the CDR3: TGTGCCAGCAGCTTAGCGTTATCGGGTAGCAATCAGCCCCAGCATTTT. Encoded protein: CASSLALSGSNQPQHF.

In DNA, the CDR3 is TGCAGCGTTGAAAGGAGGGTAGGGGACTATGGCTACACCTTC. Residues: CSVERRVGDYGYTF. The V and J genes are TRBV29-1 and TRBJ1-2, with D possibly TRBD1 on 5 matching bases. The CDR3 runs to 14 residues. The germline V gene has CDR1 SQVTM and CDR2 ANQGSEA. Trimming removed 2 bases at V and 3 bases at J, with 13 bases between.

The gene calls are TRBV19 and TRBJ2-1; tentative D call: TRBD1 (7 bases). CDR1 and CDR2 (germline): LNHDA, SQIVND (reference sequence). The CDR3 has 15 residues. The V and J ends lost 5 bases and 12 bases respectively, with 23 bases between them. CDR3 sequence (DNA): TGTGCCAGTAGTTTGTCAGGGGGGTCGTTCGCAACGCAGTTCTTC. It translates to CASSLSGGSFATQFF.

The chain combines TRBV21-1 with TRBJ2-3; TRBD1, as called in the table, went unchecked against the DNA. TRBV21-1 is a documented pseudogene. This CDR3 region has 14 residues. The CDR3 nucleotides read TGTGCCAGCAGCAGACAAGGTTCCACAGATACGCAGTATTTT. Amino acid sequence: CASSRQGSTDTQYF.

J is TRBJ2-7 and V is TRBV28; 12 positions agree with TRBD1. Germline loops: CDR1 MDHEN, CDR2 SYDVKM. This CDR3 comprises 16 residues. J was trimmed by 7 bases and V by 5 bases; bases with no gene match: 12. CDR3 DNA: TGTGCCAGCAGTCCACCCCCGGGACAGGGGGCATGGGAGCAGTACTTC. It codes for CASSPPPGQGAWEQYF.

The count of this clone is one. The junction differs from germline at one of its ends, possibly a read error. This rearrangement joins TRBV9 to TRBJ1-1; a possible D gene is TRBD1 (6 bases). Germline V gene lookup returns CDR1 SGDLS and CDR2 YYNGEE. The CDR3 length is 13 residues. The CDR3 coding sequence is TGTGCCAGCAGCCTCTGGACAGACACCGAAGCTTTCTTT. It codes for CASSLWTDTEAFF.

V is TRBV15 and J is TRBJ1-2; 9 positions agree with TRBD1. V lost 3 bases to trimming and J lost 6 bases; unmatched junction nucleotides: 5. In germline, CDR1 is LNHNV, CDR2 YYDKDF (reference sequence). The CDR3 is 14 amino acids. The DNA of the CDR3 is TGTGCCACCAGCAGCAAACAGGGGGCGGATGGCTACACCTTC. As protein: CATSSKQGADGYTF.

The table lists this clone with a count of one. The genes are TRBV18 and TRBJ2-1, with 9 bases that match TRBD2. The CDR3 length is 18 residues. CDR1 and CDR2 from the germline V gene are KGHSH and LQKENI. Trimming took 2 bases from V and 6 from J; bases not matched to a gene: 14. The CDR3 DNA follows: TGTGCCAGCTCACCATCGCTGTCCCTCGCGGGAGGGCCCAATGAGCAGTTCTTC. This codes for CASSPSLSLAGGPNEQFF.

This chain connects TRBV4-1 to TRBJ1-1, with 7 bases that match TRBD1. Germline V gene data show CDR1 as MGHRA and CDR2 as YSYEKL. The CDR3 runs to 14 residues. V shed 5 bases and J 0 bases; nucleotides not matched to a gene: 3. The CDR3 is CASSGDRLNTEAFF. CDR3 DNA sequence: TGCGCCAGCAGCGGGGACAGATTGAACACTGAAGCTTTCTTT.

The chain employs TRBV27 and TRBJ2-2, with TRBD2 matching over 10 bases. The V segment lost 3 bases and the J segment 4 bases; nucleotides outside the gene matches: 14. CDR3 length equals 19 residues. Germline V lookup: CDR1 MNHEY, CDR2 SMNVEV (reference sequence). CDR3 sequence: CASSFYVPSGSGATGELFF. The CDR3 DNA follows: TGTGCCAGCAGTTTTTATGTTCCTAGCGGGAGCGGGGCCACCGGGGAGCTGTTTTTT.